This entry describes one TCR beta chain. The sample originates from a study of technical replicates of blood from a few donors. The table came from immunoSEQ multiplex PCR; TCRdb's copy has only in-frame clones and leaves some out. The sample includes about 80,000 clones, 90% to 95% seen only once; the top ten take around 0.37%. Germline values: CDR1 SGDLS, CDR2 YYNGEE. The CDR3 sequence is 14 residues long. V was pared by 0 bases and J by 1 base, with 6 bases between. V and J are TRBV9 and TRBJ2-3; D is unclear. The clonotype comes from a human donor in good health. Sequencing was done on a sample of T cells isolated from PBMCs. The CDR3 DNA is TGTGCCAGCAGCGTAGTCTTAGGCACAGATACGCAGTATTTT. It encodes CASSVVLGTDTQYF. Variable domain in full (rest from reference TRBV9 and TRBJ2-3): DSGVTQTPKHLITATGQRVTLRCSPRSGDLSVYWYQQSLDQGLQFLIQYYNGEERAKGNILERFSAQQFPDLHSELNLSSLELGDSALYFCASSVVLGTDTQYFGPGTRLTVL.